This T cell receptor (beta chain) was identified in a study of cytomegalovirus exposure and HLA in healthy donors. Study observations and caveats: Rarity characterized most TCR sequences, yet some public TCRs appeared in many donors. Overall, around 150 TCR beta chains were annotated as cytomegalovirus-associated.

The assay was immunoSEQ multiplex PCR, and TCRdb's table has in-frame clones only and misses some. The sample lists some 230,000 clones; around 90% were seen once. Note on this clone: Antigen specificity is unknown.

CDR3 length equals 13 residues. Germline CDR1 is SGHTA and CDR2 is FQGTGA. V lost 6 bases and J lost 2, with 10 bases in between. The chain couples TRBV7-3 to TRBJ1-2, with D hard to call. The clonotype was recovered from a woman in her late teens or twenties in good health and CMV-seronegative. The specimen was PBMCs. The CDR3 here is CASSSGLNYGYTF. The CDR3 coding sequence is TGTGCCAGCAGTTCAGGACTCAACTATGGCTACACCTTC.